The 31 T cell receptor beta chains below were found in one sample sequenced in a study of T cell responses to AZD1222 COVID-19 vaccine. This table comes from immunoSEQ multiplex PCR, and its TCRdb copy is limited to in-frame clones, with some not included. The repertoire holds under 150,000 clones, with 93% as singletons. The sample here was peripheral blood, taken on day 0 of AZD1222 vaccination. Receptors were obtained from an adult in good health.

The chain recombines TRBV7-9 with TRBJ2-2; 8 bases map to TRBD1. V lost 4 bases to trimming and J lost 7 bases; unmatched junction nucleotides: 11. There are 16 residues in the CDR3. Germline CDR1 is SEHNR and CDR2 is FQNEAQ (reference sequence). The CDR3 reads CASSSRRTGFHGELFF. The CDR3 DNA is TGTGCCAGCAGCTCAAGGAGGACAGGGTTCCACGGGGAGCTGTTTTTT.

The DNA for the CDR3 is TGTGCCAGCAGCGGGCGGGAGGGCCATACCGGGGAGCTGTTTTTT. This translates into CASSGREGHTGELFF. The rearrangement uses TRBV9 and TRBJ2-2; 9 bases map to TRBD2. The CDR3 consists of 15 residues. Germline assignment: CDR1 SGDLS and CDR2 YYNGEE. Trimming removed 3 bases from V and 5 bases from J; junction bases left unmatched: 5.

This clone was counted only a few times. The rearrangement uses TRBV12-3 or TRBV12-4 and TRBJ2-1; D unresolved. CDR3 size: 13 residues. V was cut by 3 bases and J by 3 bases, with 6 bases left in between. DNA for the CDR3: TGTGCCAGCAGTTTCGCGTACTACAATGAGCAGTTCTTC. It specifies CASSFAYYNEQFF.

The chain recombines TRBV9 with TRBJ2-1, with 9 bases aligning to TRBD1. This CDR3 contains 15 residues. The V gene end was trimmed by 3 bases and the J gene end by 6 bases; junction bases not matched to a gene: 7. Germline loops: CDR1 SGDLS, CDR2 YYNGEE. The CDR3 DNA reads TGTGCCAGCAGCGCCGTACAGGGGGCAGGCAATGAGCAGTTCTTC. This codes for CASSAVQGAGNEQFF.

The V gene is TRBV3-1 (or the pseudogene TRBV3-2), the J gene TRBJ2-5, with no clear D. Germline lookup yields CDR1 LGHDT and CDR2 YNNKEL (reference sequence). V was pared by 0 bases and J by 8 bases, with 19 bases between. The CDR3 extends over 16 amino acids. The CDR3 DNA follows: TGTGCCAGCAGCCAAGATCCCACCTCTACGGTAGGAACCCAGTACTTC. It specifies CASSQDPTSTVGTQYF.

V gene TRBV19 combines with J gene TRBJ2-6; weak D call: TRBD1 (6 bases). Trimming stripped 5 bases from V and 0 bases from J, with 14 bases between. This CDR3 is built from 17 residues. Per the germline V gene, CDR1 is LNHDA and CDR2 is SQIVND (reference sequence). CDR3 in amino acids: CASSLSVGGSGANVLTF. For the CDR3, the DNA is TGTGCCAGTAGTTTATCGGTAGGGGGCTCTGGGGCCAACGTCCTGACTTTC.

The CDR3 DNA reads TGTGCCAGCAGCTCCCTGTTTCGGGGAAGCTCCTACGAGCAGTACTTC. It codes for CASSSLFRGSSYEQYF. This chain connects TRBV11-2 to TRBJ2-7, with D possibly matching TRBD2 (5 bases). CDR3 length equals 16 residues. Trimming cost V 4 bases and J 0 bases, with 16 bases left between them. CDR1 and CDR2 from the germline V gene are SGHAT and FQNNGV.

V usage is TRBV4-1 and J usage is TRBJ2-1; D is ambiguous. The CDR3 extends over 12 amino acids. Germline V gene data show CDR1 as MGHRA and CDR2 as YSYEKL. The ends were cut back, 1 base at V and 10 bases at J, with 8 bases in the middle. Here the CDR3 reads CASSQGGNEQFF. As DNA, the CDR3 is TGCGCCAGCAGCCAAGGCGGAAACGAGCAGTTCTTC.

This clone was seen just once. The genes are TRBV28 and TRBJ1-6, with a weak D call TRBD1 (5 bases). V shed 6 bases and J shed 7 bases, with 10 bases lying between them. The CDR3 has 13 amino acids. Germline V gives CDR1 MDHEN, CDR2 SYDVKM. The CDR3 region is CASRGTPNSPLHF. The CDR3 region has the DNA TGTGCCAGCAGGGGGACCCCAAATTCACCCCTCCACTTT.

V and J are TRBV6-1 and TRBJ2-4; D not resolved. Trimming shortened V by 3 bases and J by 0 bases, and 9 bases separated the two germline ends. CDR1 and CDR2 from the germline V gene are MNHNS and SASEGT. This CDR3 comprises 15 residues. The CDR3 DNA follows: TGTGCCAGCAGTGAGACCTATTTAGCCAAAAACATTCAGTACTTC. This codes for CASSETYLAKNIQYF.

V usage is TRBV7-9 and J usage is TRBJ2-1; no clear D. The CDR3 spans 12 residues. Germline CDR1 is SEHNR and CDR2 is FQNEAQ (reference sequence). Trimming shortened V by 4 bases and J by 8 bases, and 9 bases separated the two germline ends. CDR3 residues: CASSSTRYEQFF. CDR3 nucleotide sequence: TGTGCCAGCAGCTCGACCCGTTATGAGCAGTTCTTC.

J is TRBJ2-6 and V is TRBV5-1; D ambiguous. Germline V lookup: CDR1 SGHRS, CDR2 YFSETQ. The germline V and J ends were trimmed by 4 bases and 0 bases, with 8 bases remaining between them. The CDR3 runs to 15 residues. This CDR3 reads CASSVRASGANVLTF. CDR3 nucleotide sequence: TGCGCCAGCAGCGTCAGAGCCTCTGGGGCCAACGTCCTGACTTTC.

The V call is TRBV6-6, the J call TRBJ1-6; D ambiguous. CDR3 length equals 14 residues. Germline V gene lookup returns CDR1 MNHNY and CDR2 SVGAGI (reference sequence). V dropped 8 bases and J dropped 5 bases, with 13 bases sitting between them. CDR3 region: CASRTLGDNSPLHF. The CDR3 DNA sequence: TGTGCCAGCCGGACCCTTGGAGATAATTCACCCCTCCACTTT.

The rearrangement joins TRBV5-1 to TRBJ2-5, with D perhaps matching TRBD1 (5 bases). From germline, CDR1 is SGHRS and CDR2 YFSETQ. Trimming took off 1 base at V and 1 base at J, with 8 bases between the two ends. The CDR3 extends over 14 amino acids. This CDR3 reads CASSLTGPQETQYF. The DNA of the CDR3 is TGCGCCAGCAGCTTGACAGGACCCCAAGAGACCCAGTACTTC. Full variable domain (remainder filled in from reference TRBV5-1 and TRBJ2-5): KAGVTQTPRYLIKTRGQQVTLSCSPISGHRSVSWYQQTPGQGLQFLFEYFSETQRNKGNFPGRFSGRQFSNSRSEMNVSTLELGDSALYLCASSLTGPQETQYFGPGTRLLVL.

This rearrangement joins TRBV3-1 (or the pseudogene TRBV3-2) to TRBJ1-3, with TRBD1 identical over 8 bases. This CDR3 contains 19 residues. Germline assignment: CDR1 LGHDT and CDR2 YNNKEL (reference sequence). The ends lost 4 bases at V and 0 bases at J; junction bases unmatched: 14. The CDR3 DNA reads as TGTGCCAGCAGCCTCGAATGGGACAGGACTGGGAACTCTGGAAACACCATATATTTT. Translating gives CASSLEWDRTGNSGNTIYF.

The chain uses TRBV6-5 and TRBJ1-6, with D possibly being TRBD1 (6 bases). Deletions cut 7 bases from V and 7 bases from J, with 14 bases between. From germline, CDR1 is MNHEY and CDR2 SVGAGI. This CDR3 region has 14 residues. The CDR3 reads CASIKDSANSPLHF. Written as DNA, the CDR3 is TGTGCCAGCATAAAGGACAGCGCCAATTCACCCCTCCACTTT.

This clone was recorded once. This sequence joins TRBV10-2 and TRBJ2-7; D not resolved. CDR3 length: 16 residues. Trimming stripped 3 bases from V and 3 bases from J, with 18 bases between. The germline V gene has CDR1 WSHSY and CDR2 SAAADI. CDR3 sequence: CASSDNSIGSNYEQYF. The DNA for the CDR3 is TGCGCCAGCAGTGACAATTCGATCGGATCCAACTACGAGCAGTACTTC.

This clone has only one observation. One junction end does not reproduce the germline sequence, and a read error may be involved. The chain joins TRBV7-9 to TRBJ2-2; D is unclear. The CDR3 is 13 residues long. The germline gives CDR1 SEHNR, CDR2 FQNEAQ (reference sequence). The CDR3 here is CASTLRSSGELFF. CDR3 sequence (DNA): TGTGCCAGCACCTTACGGTCGAGTGGGGAGCTGTTTTTT. Full variable domain (outside the CDR3, taken from reference TRBV7-9 and TRBJ2-2): DTGVSQNPRHKITKRGQNVTFRCDPISEHNRLYWYRQTLGQGPEFLTYFQNEAQLEKSRLLSDRFSAERPKGSFSTLEIQRTEQGDSAMYLCASTLRSSGELFFGEGSRLTVL.

The V and J genes are TRBV10-3 and TRBJ1-2, with unresolved D. The CDR3 length is 13 residues. V lost 9 bases and J 1 base, leaving 12 bases between the germline ends. Germline V gives CDR1 ENHRY, CDR2 SYGVKD. The CDR3 sequence is CAISTDLNYGYTF. CDR3 nucleotides: TGTGCCATTTCGACCGATCTTAACTATGGCTACACCTTC.

The J gene is TRBJ1-1, the V gene TRBV27, with TRBD1 as a possible D gene (5 bases). V was clipped by 4 bases and J by 4 bases, with 10 bases between them. The CDR3 runs to 13 residues. Germline values: CDR1 MNHEY, CDR2 SMNVEV (reference sequence). DNA of the CDR3: TGTGCCAGCAGTTGGGGCGGTCGCACTGAAGCTTTCTTT. This gives the protein CASSWGGRTEAFF.

The genes are TRBV30 and TRBJ1-6; no clear D gene. This CDR3 spans 14 amino acids. The germline V gene encodes CDR1 GTSNPN and CDR2 SVGIG (reference sequence). V lost 2 bases and J 0 bases, leaving 5 bases between the germline ends. CDR3 coding DNA: TGTGCCTGGAGTCCCAGCTCCTATAATTCACCCCTCCACTTT. Translating it yields CAWSPSSYNSPLHF.

The J gene is TRBJ2-7, the V gene TRBV6-5; D unresolved. The CDR3 consists of 14 residues. V gave up 5 bases and J gave up 3 bases, with 14 bases separating them. Per the germline V gene, CDR1 is MNHEY and CDR2 is SVGAGI. The CDR3 loop reads CASSPLSHGYEQYF. The CDR3 region has the DNA TGTGCCAGCAGTCCACTCTCCCATGGCTACGAGCAGTACTTC.

The chain carries TRBV27 and TRBJ1-1; D is undetermined. Germline loops: CDR1 MNHEY, CDR2 SMNVEV (reference sequence). Trimming shortened V by 6 bases and J by 1 base, and 15 bases separated the two germline ends. This CDR3 contains 15 residues. CDR3 coding DNA: TGTGCCAGCAGAACAGAAGATGAGGGGAACACTGAAGCTTTCTTT. This encodes CASRTEDEGNTEAFF.

The rearrangement joins TRBV4-2 to TRBJ2-2; D gene unclear. V was cut by 7 bases and J by 1 base, with 10 bases left in between. Germline CDR1 reads LGHNA; CDR2 reads YNFKEQ. There are 14 residues in the CDR3. CDR3 DNA sequence: TGTGCCAGCAATCCGGGTTTGAACACCGGGGAGCTGTTTTTT. The encoded protein is CASNPGLNTGELFF.

The CDR3 DNA reads TGTGCCAGCAGCTCCCAGACAGGAAGATATGGCTACACCTTC. It is translated as CASSSQTGRYGYTF. The chain is built from TRBV9 and TRBJ1-2, with a possible D match to TRBD1 (6 bases). V dropped 4 bases and J dropped 5 bases, with 15 bases sitting between them. The CDR3 is made up of 14 amino acids. CDR1 SGDLS and CDR2 YYNGEE come from the germline V gene. The full variable domain, rest sourced from reference TRBV9 and TRBJ1-2, is DSGVTQTPKHLITATGQRVTLRCSPRSGDLSVYWYQQSLDQGLQFLIQYYNGEERAKGNILERFSAQQFPDLHSELNLSSLELGDSALYFCASSSQTGRYGYTFGSGTRLTVV.

This clone was observed once. J is TRBJ1-5 and V is TRBV27; D perhaps matches TRBD1 (6 bases). The V gene's germline CDR1 is MNHEY and CDR2 SMNVEV (reference sequence). The V gene lost 2 bases and the J gene lost 6 bases, with 17 bases spanning the gap. The CDR3 runs to 16 residues. CDR3 coding DNA: TGTGCCAGCAGTTTAGGGGGGGCCCAGCGTGGTCAGCCCCAGCATTTT. This sequence encodes CASSLGGAQRGQPQHF.

This clone was detected a few times. This rearrangement joins TRBV5-8 to TRBJ1-3; the D is unclear. The CDR3 is 15 amino acids. Germline CDR1 and CDR2: SGHTS and YDEGEE. V was pared by 0 bases and J by 0 bases, with 7 bases between. The CDR3 is CASSLGTYSGNTIYF. CDR3 in DNA: TGTGCCAGCAGCTTGGGCACCTACTCTGGAAACACCATATATTTT.

V gene TRBV30 combines with J gene TRBJ2-5; TRBD1 matches at 10 bases. The germline V gene encodes CDR1 GTSNPN and CDR2 SVGIG (reference sequence). CDR3 length: 14 residues. Trimming cost V 5 bases and J 4 bases; bases outside gene matches: 7. CDR3 in DNA: TGTGCCTGGGCGCGTGGGACAGGGGTAGAGACCCAGTACTTC. As protein: CAWARGTGVETQYF.

This clone has only one observation. The gene calls are TRBV5-5 and TRBJ1-1; possibly TRBD1 for D (6 bases). Trimming removed 4 bases from V and 10 bases from J, with 17 bases in between. Germline-derived CDR1 and CDR2 are SGHKS and YYEKEE (reference sequence). The CDR3 has 13 amino acids. CDR3 loop: CASSPGTKGGAFF. DNA of the CDR3: TGTGCCAGCAGCCCCGGGACCAAAGGGGGAGCTTTCTTT.

This chain uses TRBV28 with TRBJ1-1; D perhaps matches TRBD1 (5 bases). V was clipped by 1 base and J by 2 bases, with 8 bases between them. CDR1 and CDR2 (germline): MDHEN, SYDVKM. This CDR3 has 14 residues. CDR3 bases: TGTGCCAGCAGTTTATTTGGGGCAAACACTGAAGCTTTCTTT. It yields the protein CASSLFGANTEAFF.

This rearrangement joins TRBV11-1 to TRBJ2-1; no clear D. The CDR3 sequence is 13 residues long. The V end lost 2 bases, the J end lost 4 bases, and 6 bases lay between the germline ends. The germline gives CDR1 SGHAT, CDR2 FQDESV (reference sequence). CDR3 in amino acids: CASSLSLYNEQFF. The CDR3 DNA is TGTGCCAGCAGCTTAAGCTTATACAATGAGCAGTTCTTC.